Below are 9 T cell receptor beta chains sequenced from a single sample in a study of shared clonotypes between healthy human individuals. Naive-designated CD8 cells lacked CD45RO, were positively enriched for CCR7, and omitted terminally differentiated effector memory CD45RA+ cells. Generated by immunoSEQ multiplex PCR, the TCRdb table keeps only in-frame clones and is missing some. Among around 560,000 clones, roughly 95% were seen once, and the ten largest hold around 0.12%. The sequenced sample was naive CD8+ T cells sorted from blood. The source is a woman in her twenties or thirties in good health.

This sequence joins TRBV27 and TRBJ2-7; D is ambiguous. The CDR3 has 13 amino acids. The germline gives CDR1 MNHEY, CDR2 SMNVEV (reference sequence). Trimming removed 3 bases at V and 2 bases at J, with 8 bases between. Here the CDR3 DNA reads TGTGCCAGCAGTTTCATTGGAACCTACGAGCAGTACTTC. This translates into CASSFIGTYEQYF.

The chain couples TRBV4-1 to TRBJ1-5; a weak D match, TRBD1 (6 bases). The CDR3 consists of 15 residues. The V end lost 4 bases, the J end lost 4 bases, and 14 bases lay between the germline ends. Germline V gene data show CDR1 as MGHRA and CDR2 as YSYEKL. The DNA of the CDR3 is TGCGCCAGCAGCCTTGGGGGAGGGGGGAATCAGCCCCAGCATTTT. Its protein product is CASSLGGGGNQPQHF.

The chain links TRBV7-8 to TRBJ2-5, with 11 bases lining up with TRBD2. Unmatched junction bases numbered 10, after V lost 2 bases and J lost 5 bases. Germline V gives CDR1 SGHVS, CDR2 FQNEAQ. This CDR3 is 17 amino acids long. The CDR3 region is CASSLKLAGAGWETQYF. The CDR3 coding sequence is TGTGCCAGCAGCTTAAAACTAGCGGGAGCCGGGTGGGAGACCCAGTACTTC.

The genes are TRBV27 and TRBJ2-1, with no clear D. The CDR3 covers 14 residues. Trimming cost V 2 bases and J 4 bases, with 9 bases left between them. The germline V gene has CDR1 MNHEY and CDR2 SMNVEV (reference sequence). CDR3 loop: CASSLADAYNEQFF. The CDR3 region has the DNA TGTGCCAGCAGTTTAGCGGACGCGTACAATGAGCAGTTCTTC.

The chain has TRBV27 and TRBJ1-2, with a tentative D call TRBD1 (6 bases). Trimming took off 2 bases at V and 5 bases at J, with 15 bases between the two ends. The CDR3 is 15 amino acids. CDR1 is MNHEY and CDR2 is SMNVEV in the germline V gene (reference sequence). The CDR3, as DNA: TGTGCCAGCAGTTTAGGGGCGGGGGCTGGATATGGCTACACCTTC. It is translated as CASSLGAGAGYGYTF.

The gene calls are TRBV5-1 and TRBJ2-6, with D uncertain. Trimming removed 5 bases at V and 4 bases at J, with 13 bases between. The CDR3 sequence is 15 residues long. CDR1 and CDR2 from the germline V gene are SGHRS and YFSETQ. In DNA form, the CDR3 reads TGCGCCAGCAGTTACTGGGTTAAGGGGGCCAACGTCCTGACTTTC. Encoded protein: CASSYWVKGANVLTF.

This sequence joins TRBV7-8 and TRBJ2-7, with 8 bases that match TRBD1. After removal of 4 bases from V and 0 bases from J, the junction contained 11 bases not matched to a gene. The CDR3 is made up of 17 amino acids. Germline CDR1 reads SGHVS; CDR2 reads FQNEAQ. The CDR3 DNA follows: TGTGCCAGCAGCTCGAAGGTCGGACAGGGTATCTCCTACGAGCAGTACTTC. Its protein product is CASSSKVGQGISYEQYF.

The chain couples TRBV11-1 to TRBJ2-3, with 9 bases aligning to TRBD2. The junction had 7 bases not matched to a gene; V was cut back by 1 base and J by 2 bases. The CDR3 runs 17 residues. Germline V CDR1 and CDR2: SGHAT, FQDESV (reference sequence). The CDR3 here is CASSLDASGTITDTQYF. The DNA for the CDR3 is TGTGCCAGCAGCTTAGATGCTAGCGGGACGATCACAGATACGCAGTATTTT.

This chain links TRBV6-4 with TRBJ2-2; D is ambiguous. The germline V gene encodes CDR1 MRHNA and CDR2 SNTAGT. The CDR3 extends over 14 amino acids. V lost 1 base and J lost 1, with 4 bases in between. The CDR3 loop is CASSDLQNTGELFF. DNA for the CDR3: TGTGCCAGCAGTGACTTGCAGAACACCGGGGAGCTGTTTTTT.